This section outlines one T cell receptor (beta chain) sequence together with its context. Its cognate antigen has yet to be identified. Base-call qualities are not available, and no considerably larger clone is one nucleotide away. The data are from a study of shared clonotypes between healthy human individuals (TCRdb year 2020). A note on the overall study: The cohort included a few men and two women between 18 and 49 years of age. For each donor, CD4 naive and CD4 memory were each run on three plates, CD8 naive on two plates, and CD8 memory on one plate. The study deeply sequenced blood TCR repertoires of about 5 healthy adults to estimate repertoire size and the extent of clonotype sharing between individuals. Libraries were prepared and TCR repertoires were sequenced by different laboratories using diverse techniques, in order to increase sequencing depth and limit assay-specific biases. Leukapheresis yielded between about 0.94 and 8.9 billion PBMCs per donor.

Using the deep immunoSEQ assay, TCR CDR3 regions were amplified from genomic DNA by multiplex PCR. For each cell subset, the extracted genomic DNA was distributed evenly across all wells of several immunoSEQ 96-well plates, and each plate served as one replicate. For sorted subsets, around 0.2 ug genomic DNA, equal to 30,000 or so T cell genomes, was loaded into each replicate PCR. The purified libraries were quantified using a Qubit 3.0 fluorometer, sized with a Bioanalyzer 2100, and then quantified again using the KAPA Library Quantification kit. Every immunoSEQ 96-well plate was sequenced on a separate single-read 150-cycle Illumina NextSeq 550 flow cell. The paper's data handling went like this. Because only junctional sequences without quality scores were contained in the immunoSEQ output, filtering matching that applied to full-length reads could not be performed. Sequences were annotated with PyIR, a Python wrapper for IgBLAST v1.9, and V/J genes and CDR3 were assigned using IMGT germline references. Reads with weak V/J assignments (E-value above 1e-6), missing CDR3, stop codons, out-of-frame junctions, or ambiguous translated residues were removed. A V3J clonotype was defined by an identical inferred V gene, J gene, and CDR3 amino acid sequence. The percentage overlap between two repertoires was calculated by dividing the number of shared unique clonotypes by the size of the smaller repertoire. Richness of each repertoire was evaluated using RTK rarefaction, the Chao1 estimator, and Recon v2.1 estimates of unobserved clonotypes. Generation probabilities were computed with OLGA for all TCRbeta clonotypes obtained by the gDNA method from several donors. TCRdb limited this immuneACCESS table to in-frame rearrangements with V and J called. A share of clones is missing; checked studies link under half to unresolved V genes, and the rest is unexplained. V and J calls and clone size are as listed in that table; D and trimming were resolved from the DNA. This sample holds over 2,000,000 clones; 80% to 95% were observed only once. About 1.7% of the sample is in the top ten clones.

V loses 9 bases of germline sequence and J loses 6 bases, and the interval between the two ends is 12 bases. The CDR3 runs 12 amino acids, cysteine and phenylalanine included. Only CDR3 DNA is held: 36 bases, read in frame from base 1. In the germline V gene (reference sequence), CDR1 corresponds to LNHDA and CDR2 to SQIVND. Overall study results and their limits: The small number of donors limited the genetic and exposure-history diversity represented. Compared with non-shared clonotypes, clonotypes shared by all four sorted-subset donors had higher generation probabilities. Based on pairwise subsampling, the degree of clonotype sharing among donors was expected to be affected by sequencing depth. Sampling was restricted to blood, and TCR repertoires in tissue are likely to differ from TCR repertoires in blood. When several donors were compared, the shared fraction of clonotypes was around 4.6% for naive CD4, around 3.6% for naive CD8, 2.3% for memory CD4, and less than 0.45% for memory CD8. Larger estimated clonotype richness was generally found for naive subsets than for memory subsets. Incomplete sequencing was indicated by rarefaction of sorted-subset datasets, despite the large sequencing depth.

CD8 naive samples were obtained by positive selection for CCR7 among CD45RO-negative cells, yielding a CD45RA+CCR7+ population from which TemRA cells were excluded. The donors were healthy, HIV-negative adults who had no recently reported acute infections or vaccinations. All donors were Caucasian adults living in Nashville, Tennessee, USA. After blood collection by leukapheresis, PBMCs were isolated using Ficoll-Histopaque density gradient centrifugation and then cryopreserved in the vapor phase of liquid nitrogen. Analytical flow cytometry was used to check the purity and quantity of every magnetically sorted T cell population. From each sorted fraction, genomic DNA was isolated and quantified by UV absorbance on a Nanodrop 2000c.

The receptor comes from a man younger than 35 in good health. Some clones in this sample may be carry-over from other donors' samples. The chain employs TRBV19 and TRBJ2-1, with the D gene call left open. The source material was naive CD8+ T cells from PBMCs. The cell subset or site label, as the study defines it: CD45RA+CCR7+. The CDR3 protein: CASAIPGNEQFF. The sequenced DNA is TGTGCCAGCGCGATCCCGGGCAATGAGCAGTTCTTC. Joined to the reference TRBV19 and TRBJ2-1 proteins, this CDR3 gives the full variable domain: DGGITQSPKYLFRKEGQNVTLSCEQNLNHDAMYWYRQDPGQGLRLIYYSQIVNDFQKGDIAEGYSVSREKKESFPLTVTSAQKNPTAFYLCASAIPGNEQFFGPGTRLTVL.